The entry that follows covers one T cell receptor (beta chain) sequence. The data stem from a study of shared clonotypes between healthy human individuals. This CDR3 comprises 14 residues. V lost 5 bases and J lost 5; bases outside the gene matches: 5. The germline gives CDR1 MNHEY, CDR2 SVGAGI. The assay was immunoSEQ multiplex PCR, and TCRdb's table has in-frame clones only and misses some. The sample carries around 2.5 million clones, 90% to 95% recorded once. V is TRBV6-5 and J is TRBJ2-2; 7 positions agree with TRBD1. The specimen sequenced was naive CD4+ T cells from PBMCs. The subset: CD45RA+ positively selected. This receptor was identified in a man in his late teens or twenties in good health. Some clones in this sample may be carry-over from other donors' samples. Here the CDR3 DNA reads TGTGCCAGCAGTCAGAGGGGGCGAACCGGGGAGCTGTTTTTT. Translating it yields CASSQRGRTGELFF.